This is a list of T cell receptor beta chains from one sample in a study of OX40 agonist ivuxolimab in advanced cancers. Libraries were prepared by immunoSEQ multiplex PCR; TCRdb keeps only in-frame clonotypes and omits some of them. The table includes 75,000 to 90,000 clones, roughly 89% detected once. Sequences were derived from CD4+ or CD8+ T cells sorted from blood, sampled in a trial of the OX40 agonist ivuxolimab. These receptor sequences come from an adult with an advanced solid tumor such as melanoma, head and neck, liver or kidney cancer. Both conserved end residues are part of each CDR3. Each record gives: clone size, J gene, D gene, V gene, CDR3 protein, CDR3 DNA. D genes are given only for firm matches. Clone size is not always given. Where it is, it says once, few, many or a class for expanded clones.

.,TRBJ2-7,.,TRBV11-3,CASSFGQGGSYEQYF,TGTGCCAGCAGCTTCGGGCAGGGTGGGTCCTACGAGCAGTACTTC
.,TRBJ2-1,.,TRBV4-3,CASSQDRGSGRNEQFF,TGCGCCAGCAGCCAAGATCGGGGATCGGGTAGAAATGAGCAGTTCTTC
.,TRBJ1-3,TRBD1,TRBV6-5,CASIPRQGSGNTIYF,TGTGCCAGCATCCCCCGACAGGGTTCTGGAAACACCATATATTTT
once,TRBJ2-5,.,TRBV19,CASRSRGGFSETQYF,TGTGCCAGTAGGTCCAGGGGGGGCTTCAGCGAGACCCAGTACTTC
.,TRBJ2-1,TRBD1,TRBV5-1,CASSQGQDQYNEQFF,TGCGCCAGCAGCCAAGGACAGGATCAATACAATGAGCAGTTCTTC
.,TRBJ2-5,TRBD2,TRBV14,CASSQTSGGAETQYF,TGTGCCAGCAGCCAAACTAGCGGGGGTGCAGAGACCCAGTACTTC
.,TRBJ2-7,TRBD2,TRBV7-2,CASSLDGTSGSYEQYF,TGTGCCAGCAGCTTAGATGGGACTAGCGGGAGCTACGAGCAGTACTTC
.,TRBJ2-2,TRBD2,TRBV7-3,CASSRLRTSINTGELFF,TGTGCCAGCAGTCGCCTTAGGACTAGCATAAACACCGGGGAGCTGTTTTTT
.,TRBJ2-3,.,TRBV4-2,CASSQYQGEDTQYF,TGTGCCAGCAGCCAGTACCAGGGAGAAGATACGCAGTATTTT
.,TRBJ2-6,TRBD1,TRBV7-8,CASSFRDREIPGANVLTF,TGTGCCAGCAGCTTCCGGGACAGGGAAATCCCTGGGGCCAACGTCCTGACTTTC
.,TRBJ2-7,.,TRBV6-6,CASSSGTTGYEQYF,TGTGCCAGCAGTTCCGGGACCACGGGCTACGAGCAGTACTTC
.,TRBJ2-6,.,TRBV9,CASSVEVGWGSGANVLTF,TGTGCCAGCAGCGTAGAGGTAGGGTGGGGGTCTGGGGCCAACGTCCTGACTTTC
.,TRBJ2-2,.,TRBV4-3,CASSPVGGQMNTGELFF,TGCGCCAGCAGCCCAGTGGGAGGACAAATGAACACCGGGGAGCTGTTTTTT
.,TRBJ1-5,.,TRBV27,CASSLVAGANQPQHF,TGTGCCAGCAGTTTAGTCGCAGGGGCCAATCAGCCCCAGCATTTT
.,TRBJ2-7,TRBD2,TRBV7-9,CASRASGSYEQYF,TGTGCCAGCCGAGCTAGCGGGTCCTACGAGCAGTACTTC
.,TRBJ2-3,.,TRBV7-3,CASSPGPPTDTQYF,TGTGCCAGCAGCCCGGGACCCCCCACAGATACGCAGTATTTT
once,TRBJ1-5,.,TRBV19,CASSNGGGQPQHF,TGTGCCAGTAGTAACGGGGGTGGCCAGCCCCAGCATTTT
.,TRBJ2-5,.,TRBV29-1,CSVEEETQYF,TGCAGCGTTGAAGAAGAGACCCAGTACTTC
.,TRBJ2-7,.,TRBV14,CASSQDRRQTYEQYF,TGTGCCAGCAGCCAAGATCGAAGACAGACCTACGAGCAGTACTTC
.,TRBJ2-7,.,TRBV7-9,CASSFSPGGYEQYF,TGTGCCAGCAGCTTTAGCCCTGGAGGGTACGAGCAGTACTTC
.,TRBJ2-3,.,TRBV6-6,CASSYGQATDTQYF,TGTGCCAGCAGTTACGGGCAGGCCACAGATACGCAGTATTTT
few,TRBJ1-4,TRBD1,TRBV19,CASSQQGIFQLFF,TGTGCCAGTAGTCAACAGGGGATCTTCCAACTGTTTTTT
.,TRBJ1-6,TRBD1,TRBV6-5,CASSVSRDRDSPLHF,TGTGCCAGCAGTGTTTCCCGGGACAGAGATTCACCCCTCCACTTT
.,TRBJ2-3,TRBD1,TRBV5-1,CASSWSPGTGGGLYF,TGCGCCAGCAGCTGGAGTCCCGGGACAGGGGGAGGTTTGTATTTT
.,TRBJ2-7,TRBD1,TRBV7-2,CASSLETGAYEQYF,TGTGCCAGCAGCTTAGAAACAGGGGCCTACGAGCAGTACTTC
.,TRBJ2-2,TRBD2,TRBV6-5,CASSYMREGPGELFF,TGTGCCAGCAGTTACATGCGGGAGGGCCCCGGGGAGCTGTTTTTT
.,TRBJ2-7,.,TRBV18,CASSLPSGEQYF,TGTGCCAGCTCCCTCCCCTCGGGGGAGCAGTACTTC
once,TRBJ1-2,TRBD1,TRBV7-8,CASSLVSGQGNRVYGYTF,TGTGCCAGCAGCTTAGTCTCGGGACAGGGGAACAGGGTCTATGGCTACACCTTC
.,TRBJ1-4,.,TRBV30,CAYGAGLATNEKLFF,TGTGCCTATGGGGCAGGCCTCGCAACTAATGAAAAACTGTTTTTT
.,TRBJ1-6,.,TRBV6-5,CASSYSSSYNSPLHF,TGTGCCAGCAGTTACTCGTCCTCCTATAATTCACCCCTCCACTTT
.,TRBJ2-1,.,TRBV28,CASRIRGQVNEQFF,TGTGCCAGCAGGATAAGAGGGCAGGTGAATGAGCAGTTCTTC
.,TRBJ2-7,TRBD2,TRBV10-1,CASSESGLAGDDEQYF,TGCGCCAGCAGTGAGTCGGGACTAGCGGGAGACGACGAGCAGTACTTC